The 32 T cell receptor beta chains below come from one sample, sequenced in a study of beta chain features in type 1 diabetes. General observations from the study: A moderate, significant TCRB CDR3 shortening appeared in type 1 diabetes across four CD4+ subsets.

Every bit of the isolated RNA underwent reverse transcription, so sequencing read expressed TCRB transcripts. Assay: immunoSEQ multiplex PCR; the TCRdb copy retains only in-frame clones and omits some. Of 640,000 or so clones listed, over 10% were seen once; the top ten hold less than 0.025%. These receptors lack a known antigen. The sample consisted of naive CD4+ T cells from blood. The source is a man aged 18 to 30 with type 1 diabetes.

This rearrangement joins TRBV5-6 to TRBJ1-6; D unresolved. Trimming cost V 0 bases and J 9 bases, with 16 bases left between them. CDR3 size: 16 residues. The germline V gene has CDR1 SGHDT and CDR2 YYEEEE. The CDR3 nucleotides are TGTGCCAGCAGCTTGGACCCGGCAACCGTCGGTTCACCCCTCCACTTT. The encoded protein is CASSLDPATVGSPLHF. Full variable domain (outside the CDR3, taken from reference TRBV5-6 and TRBJ1-6): DAGVTQSPTHLIKTRGQQVTLRCSPKSGHDTVSWYQQALGQGPQFIFQYYEEEERQRGNFPDRFSGHQFPNYSSELNVNALLLGDSALYLCASSLDPATVGSPLHFGNGTRLTVT.

This clone was seen a handful of times. V is TRBV7-6 and J is TRBJ1-3; D perhaps matches TRBD1 (5 bases). Germline V CDR1 and CDR2: SGHVS, FNYEAQ. This CDR3 contains 16 residues. Trimming pared 0 bases from V and 0 bases from J, leaving 9 bases between. The CDR3 is CASSLADSLSGNTIYF. The CDR3 region has the DNA TGTGCCAGCAGCTTAGCTGACAGCCTCTCTGGAAACACCATATATTTT.

In its sample, this clone was seen once. The chain has TRBV11-2 and TRBJ1-4; 7 bases line up with TRBD1. Trimming took 9 bases from V and 8 from J; bases not matched to a gene: 6. Germline loops: CDR1 SGHAT, CDR2 FQNNGV. The CDR3 consists of 12 residues. CDR3 DNA sequence: TGTGCCAGTCAGAGGGGGCTGGAAAAACTGTTTTTT. Encoded protein: CASQRGLEKLFF.

The chain is built from TRBV11-2 and TRBJ2-5; 8 bases match TRBD2. The CDR3 loop spans 17 amino acids. CDR1 and CDR2 from the germline V gene are SGHAT and FQNNGV. Trimming at V came to 1 base and at J to 1 base, leaving 8 bases not matched to a gene. The CDR3 nucleotides read TGTGCCAGCAGCTTAGGTTGGGTGACTAGCGCCCAAGAGACCCAGTACTTC. Translation gives CASSLGWVTSAQETQYF.

This clone was observed a few times. The V call is TRBV5-1, the J call TRBJ2-5; 9 bases map to TRBD1. Germline V gene data show CDR1 as SGHRS and CDR2 as YFSETQ. Unmatched junction bases numbered 9, after V lost 4 bases and J lost 5 bases. The CDR3 has 15 residues. Here the CDR3 reads CASSGDGQGMETQYF. The CDR3 coding sequence is TGCGCCAGCAGCGGTGACGGACAGGGGATGGAGACCCAGTACTTC.

This clone was picked up a small number of times. This sequence joins TRBV30 and TRBJ1-1; no firm D call. The CDR3 runs to 14 residues. Trimming removed 2 bases from V and 0 bases from J, with 10 bases in between. The germline CDR1 and CDR2 sequences are GTSNPN and SVGIG (reference sequence). As DNA, the CDR3 is TGTGCCTGGAGTCGGATGGATTTGAACACTGAAGCTTTCTTT. Its protein product is CAWSRMDLNTEAFF.

This clone occurred a few times. The chain couples TRBV6-6 to TRBJ2-5; the D gene is possibly TRBD2 (6 bases). V lost 2 bases and J lost 5, with 9 bases in between. The CDR3 has 13 residues. The germline gives CDR1 MNHNY, CDR2 SVGAGI (reference sequence). The CDR3 DNA reads TGTGCCAGCAGTTACCGGAGCGGGGAGACCCAGTACTTC. It translates to CASSYRSGETQYF.

This clone was seen a handful of times. V and J are TRBV30 and TRBJ1-6; D is unclear. CDR3 length: 15 residues. Germline CDR1 is GTSNPN and CDR2 is SVGIG (reference sequence). The V and J ends lost 3 bases and 0 bases respectively, with 9 bases between them. CDR3 DNA sequence: TGTGCCTGGAGCGCCATGAACTCCTATAATTCACCCCTCCACTTT. Translated, it gives CAWSAMNSYNSPLHF.

The rearrangement joins TRBV18 to TRBJ2-4, with TRBD1 matching 8 bases. V lost 4 bases, J lost 7 bases, and 9 bases stayed unmatched. The CDR3 contains 15 residues. Per germline, CDR1 KGHSH and CDR2 LQKENI. The CDR3 DNA reads TGTGCCAGCTCACTAACGACAGGGGAAGGTAACATTCAGTACTTC. Protein sequence: CASSLTTGEGNIQYF.

This clone occurred a few times. V is TRBV19 and J is TRBJ1-1; 7 positions agree with TRBD1. The germline V gene has CDR1 LNHDA and CDR2 SQIVND (reference sequence). The CDR3 has 14 amino acids. The V gene end was trimmed by 4 bases and the J gene end by 1 base; junction bases not matched to a gene: 3. CDR3 loop: CASSTGQTNTEAFF. CDR3 coding DNA: TGTGCCAGTAGTACGGGACAGACGAACACTGAAGCTTTCTTT.

In its sample, this clone was seen many times. V gene TRBV10-3 combines with J gene TRBJ2-1; D is uncertain. The CDR3 totals 14 residues. The V gene lost 8 bases and the J gene lost 3 bases, with 14 bases spanning the gap. CDR1 is ENHRY, CDR2 SYGVKD, per germline. CDR3: CAISGQAGYNEQFF. CDR3 nucleotide sequence: TGTGCCATCTCCGGCCAGGCTGGCTACAATGAGCAGTTCTTC.

CDR3 region: CSVEWVGSYEQYF. As DNA, the CDR3 is TGCAGCGTTGAGTGGGTTGGGAGCTACGAGCAGTACTTC. V is TRBV29-1 and J is TRBJ2-7; maybe TRBD2 (5 bases). CDR1 and CDR2 from the germline V gene are SQVTM and ANQGSEA. There are 13 residues in the CDR3. V was trimmed by 3 bases and J by 3 bases, leaving 12 bases between them.

This clone was observed a handful of times. The rearrangement joins TRBV9 to TRBJ1-6, with 7 bases that match TRBD1. Germline loops: CDR1 SGDLS, CDR2 YYNGEE. This CDR3 spans 17 amino acids. V dropped 3 bases and J dropped 5; count of bases not matched to a gene: 11. CDR3 protein: CASSGETGWWDNSPLHF. The CDR3 nucleotides read TGTGCCAGCAGCGGAGAGACAGGGTGGTGGGATAATTCACCCCTCCACTTT.

The chain links TRBV5-1 to TRBJ1-6, with D hard to call. Germline-derived CDR1 and CDR2 are SGHRS and YFSETQ. The V and J ends lost 0 bases and 8 bases respectively, with 15 bases between them. The CDR3 extends over 16 amino acids. CDR3 residues: CASSLEPSLRDSPLHF. The DNA of the CDR3 is TGCGCCAGCAGCTTGGAGCCGTCTTTGCGTGATTCACCCCTCCACTTT.

This clone was seen a few times. The sample holds other DNA sequences that translate to the same CDR3. This chain joins TRBV5-1 and TRBJ2-3; TRBD2 agrees at 7 bases. Germline V gene sequence: CDR1 SGHRS, CDR2 YFSETQ. This CDR3 has 16 residues. V shed 3 bases, J shed 2 bases, and the junction held 9 bases outside the gene matches. As DNA, the CDR3 is TGCGCCAGCAGCTCCCTGTCGGGGGGATACACAGATACGCAGTATTTT. Its translation is CASSSLSGGYTDTQYF. Full variable domain (rest looked up from reference TRBV5-1 and TRBJ2-3): KAGVTQTPRYLIKTRGQQVTLSCSPISGHRSVSWYQQTPGQGLQFLFEYFSETQRNKGNFPGRFSGRQFSNSRSEMNVSTLELGDSALYLCASSSLSGGYTDTQYFGPGTRLTVL.

The chain recombines TRBV7-2 with TRBJ1-5, with TRBD1 matching over 8 bases. V lost 5 bases and J lost 2; bases outside the gene matches: 5. CDR1 and CDR2 from the germline V gene are SGHTA and FQGNSA. The CDR3 length is 15 residues. In nucleotides, the CDR3 is TGTGCCAGCAGCCAACAGGGGGGAGGCAATCAGCCCCAGCATTTT. It specifies CASSQQGGGNQPQHF.

Only a few counts were recorded for this clone. CDR3 residues: CASTAGADTNYGYTF. CDR3 in DNA: TGTGCCAGCACCGCGGGGGCAGACACAAACTATGGCTACACCTTC. The chain is built from TRBV9 and TRBJ1-2, with D perhaps TRBD1 (6 bases). With 6 bases removed from V and 2 bases from J, the gap between germline ends came to 17 bases. Germline CDR1 is SGDLS and CDR2 is YYNGEE. CDR3 size: 15 residues.

V and J are TRBV6-1 and TRBJ1-2; 7 nucleotides match TRBD1. The germline gives CDR1 MNHNS, CDR2 SASEGT. The V segment lost 2 bases and the J segment 5 bases; nucleotides outside the gene matches: 2. This CDR3 region has 13 residues. The CDR3 nucleotides are TGTGCCAGCAGTGAACGGGACAGATATGGCTACACCTTC. It yields the protein CASSERDRYGYTF.

The chain links TRBV10-3 to TRBJ1-2; D gene uncertain. This CDR3 spans 15 amino acids. Looked up from germline, CDR1 is ENHRY and CDR2 is SYGVKD. V was cut by 2 bases and J by 2 bases, with 12 bases left in between. The CDR3 nucleotides are TGTGCCATCAGTGAGAGAATAGGGCAAAACTATGGCTACACCTTC. This gives the protein CAISERIGQNYGYTF.

This clone was recorded a few times. The gene calls are TRBV4-1 and TRBJ1-5; TRBD1 matches at 8 bases. The ends lost 4 bases at V and 7 bases at J; junction bases unmatched: 9. Per the germline V gene, CDR1 is MGHRA and CDR2 is YSYEKL. CDR3 size: 15 residues. CDR3 bases: TGCGCCAGCAGCCCCCAACAGGGGGATTTCCAGCCCCAGCATTTT. It encodes CASSPQQGDFQPQHF.

This clone was recorded a few times. The CDR3 sequence is CASSGGDRARGSEKLFF. The CDR3 nucleotides are TGTGCCAGCAGTGGGGGGGACAGGGCCCGCGGGAGCGAAAAACTGTTTTTT. This sequence joins TRBV6-1 and TRBJ1-4; 9 bases align to TRBD1. CDR1 MNHNS and CDR2 SASEGT come from the germline V gene. The CDR3 loop spans 17 amino acids. With 4 bases clipped from V and 8 bases from J, the junction kept 14 bases outside the gene matches.

This clone was observed a few times. The V and J genes are TRBV5-1 and TRBJ2-5, with D hard to call. This CDR3 region has 12 residues. Germline V gene data show CDR1 as SGHRS and CDR2 as YFSETQ. V dropped 3 bases and J dropped 3 bases, with 6 bases sitting between them. DNA of the CDR3: TGCGCCAGCAGCTCAGGAGAAGAGACCCAGTACTTC. Amino acids: CASSSGEETQYF.

This clone has just a few counts. V usage is TRBV2 and J usage is TRBJ2-2; D remains ambiguous. Trimming took 4 bases from V and 0 from J, leaving 9 bases between them. This CDR3 has 15 residues. CDR1 is SNHLY, CDR2 FYNNEI, per germline. Here the CDR3 reads CASSGLTANTGELFF. CDR3 DNA sequence: TGTGCCAGCAGTGGGCTCACCGCGAACACCGGGGAGCTGTTTTTT.

The J gene is TRBJ2-7, the V gene TRBV30; TRBD1 is a possible D gene (6 bases). V lost 1 base and J 5 bases, leaving 9 bases between the germline ends. From germline, CDR1 is GTSNPN and CDR2 SVGIG (reference sequence). The CDR3 is made up of 12 amino acids. The chain's CDR3 is CAWSGTVHEQYF. CDR3 nucleotide sequence: TGTGCCTGGAGTGGGACAGTCCACGAGCAGTACTTC.

The chain couples TRBV7-9 to TRBJ2-5; TRBD1 aligns across 7 bases. The V gene end was trimmed by 5 bases and the J gene end by 1 base; junction bases not matched to a gene: 7. Per the germline V gene, CDR1 is SEHNR and CDR2 is FQNEAQ (reference sequence). The CDR3 loop spans 15 amino acids. CDR3 nucleotide sequence: TGTGCCAGCAGCCCTACAGGGGTCACCCAAGAGACCCAGTACTTC. It specifies CASSPTGVTQETQYF.

This clone was detected only a few times. J is TRBJ2-5 and V is TRBV7-2; TRBD2 might be the D (5 bases). The CDR3 consists of 13 residues. Trimming left V 5 bases short and J 5 bases short, with 12 bases between. In germline, CDR1 is SGHTA, CDR2 FQGNSA. CDR3 region: CASSTRDSETQYF. For the CDR3, the DNA is TGTGCCAGCAGCACCCGGGATTCGGAGACCCAGTACTTC.

V and J are TRBV30 and TRBJ1-4, with 9 bases identical to TRBD1. Germline V gives CDR1 GTSNPN, CDR2 SVGIG (reference sequence). This CDR3 spans 15 amino acids. V trimming: 2 bases; J trimming: 5 bases; junction bases outside the gene matches: 6. CDR3 in DNA: TGTGCCTGGAGTTTAACCGGGACAGGGAATGAAAAACTGTTTTTT. This codes for CAWSLTGTGNEKLFF.

This clone was recorded a few times. V usage is TRBV25-1 and J usage is TRBJ1-2, with 8 bases lining up with TRBD1. Germline values: CDR1 MGHDK, CDR2 SYGVNS. V dropped 0 bases and J dropped 4; count of bases not matched to a gene: 1. The CDR3 runs to 14 residues. CDR3 coding DNA: TGTGCCAGCAGTGAATATGGACAGGGCTATGGCTACACCTTC. Translation gives CASSEYGQGYGYTF.

The gene calls are TRBV21-1 and TRBJ1-6. TRBV21-1 is given as a pseudogene. The CDR3 is 15 residues long. CDR3 in DNA: TGTGCCAGCAGCCTCGGAGGCAGGAGAGGTTCACCCCTCCACTTT. Protein sequence: CASSLGGRRGSPLHF.

This clone was seen a few times. The chain joins TRBV7-2 to TRBJ2-5; maybe TRBD2 (5 bases). Trimming pared 7 bases from V and 10 bases from J, leaving 22 bases between. The CDR3 spans 14 residues. Germline CDR1 is SGHTA and CDR2 is FQGNSA. DNA of the CDR3: TGTGCCAGCACCGAAGGACTGGGGTCGGGGATCCAGTACTTC. Translation: CASTEGLGSGIQYF.

The rearrangement joins TRBV30 to TRBJ1-6; D uncertain. V was trimmed by 4 bases and J by 0 bases, leaving 7 bases between them. The CDR3 is made up of 14 amino acids. CDR1 GTSNPN and CDR2 SVGIG come from the germline V gene (reference sequence). CDR3 protein: CAWTKGSYNSPLHF. CDR3 sequence (DNA): TGTGCCTGGACCAAGGGCTCCTATAATTCACCCCTCCACTTT.

The chain combines TRBV27 with TRBJ1-1, with D tentatively TRBD1 (5 bases). The CDR3 spans 13 residues. The V gene lost 4 bases and the J gene lost 3 bases, with 9 bases spanning the gap. CDR1 and CDR2 from the germline V gene are MNHEY and SMNVEV (reference sequence). The CDR3 DNA is TGTGCCAGCAGTTCAGGGTGGTACACTGAAGCTTTCTTT. Translation gives CASSSGWYTEAFF.